What follows are 30 T cell receptor beta chains derived from one specimen sequenced in a study of CD8+CD57+ T cells in acquired aplastic anemia. According to the study, genomic DNA was the template for TCR beta VDJ and CDR3 profiling. TCRdb redid the calling of the reads with MiXCR, one entry per CDR3 protein. There are hundreds of thousands of distinct CDR3 sequences in the sample; about 70% occur only once, and 4% lies in the top ten. Material: sorted CD4+, CD8+, or CD8+CD57+ T cells (not recorded which) from PBMCs. These receptors were collected from a human donor in good health, serving as a control.

A note on this clonotype: At one of its ends the junction is not consistent with the germline gene, which may arise from a read error. The chain employs TRBV12-3 or TRBV12-4 and TRBJ2-7; D is possibly TRBD1 or TRBD2 (6 bases each). CDR3 length: 16 residues. CDR3 loop: CASSWRGDPPLNEHYF. CDR3 sequence (DNA): TGTGCCAGCAGTTGGAGGGGGGATCCCCCCCTCAATGAGCATTACTTC.

In its sample, this clonotype was seen a few times. J is TRBJ1-2 and V is TRBV20-1; the D is unclear. The V gene's germline CDR1 is DFQATT and CDR2 SNEGSKA (reference sequence). The CDR3 covers 11 residues. Between the trimmed V and J ends, which lost 3 bases and 6 bases, there was a span of 8 bases. The CDR3 reads CSASPGHGYTF. Here the CDR3 DNA reads TGCAGTGCTAGCCCAGGACATGGCTACACCTTC.

V usage is TRBV2 and J usage is TRBJ2-7; 10 bases are shared with TRBD1. With V trimmed by 6 bases and J by 7 bases, 15 bases remained unmatched. CDR3 size: 16 residues. Per the germline V gene, CDR1 is SNHLY and CDR2 is FYNNEI. The CDR3 nucleotides are TGTGCCAGCAGGACGGAATGGGGGACAGGGGTTGGGGAGCAGTACTTC. It translates to CASRTEWGTGVGEQYF.

Worth noting for this clonotype: At one of its ends the junction is not consistent with the germline gene, which may arise from a read error. The CDR3 protein is CSVVTGGDCGYIF. The CDR3 bases are TGCAGCGTCGTCACAGGGGGGGATTGTGGCTACATCTTC. The chain recombines TRBV29-1 with TRBJ1-2, with 8 nucleotides matching TRBD1. CDR3 length: 13 amino acids. Germline values: CDR1 SQVTM, CDR2 ANQGSEA.

The chain uses TRBV20-1 and TRBJ1-6; D remains unclear. The CDR3 runs 14 residues. Germline V gives CDR1 DFQATT, CDR2 SNEGSKA (reference sequence). The V end lost 1 base, the J end lost 9 bases, and 13 bases lay between the germline ends. As DNA, the CDR3 is TGCAGTGCTAGAGCCGGCGGCAGCGGTTCACCCCTCCACTTT. It encodes CSARAGGSGSPLHF.

Remarks on this clonotype: Since the CDR3 does not end with the conserved phenylalanine or tryptophan, this likely comes from a read error. The CDR3 loop is CASSSRARDNQYY. The CDR3 region has the DNA TGTGCCAGCAGCTCGCGAGCCCGAGATAACCAGTACTAT. The chain employs TRBV7-2 and TRBJ2-5; D is ambiguous. The CDR3 runs to 13 residues. V lost 4 bases, J lost 10 bases, and 16 bases lay in between. Germline V gene data show CDR1 as SGHTA and CDR2 as FQGNSA.

This clonotype was counted many times. CDR3 bases: TGTGCCAGCAAAGAAGCGGGGGGGCCAGATACGCAGTATTTT. Translated: CASKEAGGPDTQYF. The J gene is TRBJ2-3, the V gene TRBV7-2; 10 nucleotides line up with TRBD2. Germline values: CDR1 SGHTA, CDR2 FQGNSA. The CDR3 is 14 residues long. Unmatched junction bases numbered 5, after V lost 7 bases and J lost 4 bases.

The chain is built from TRBV7-2 and TRBJ2-1; D may be TRBD2 (6 bases). This CDR3 spans 14 amino acids. The germline V gene has CDR1 SGHTA and CDR2 FQGNSA. The ends were cut back, 3 bases at V and 16 bases at J, with 22 bases in the middle. The CDR3 region has the DNA TGTGCCAGCAGCTTGGAGGGCCGGAACACTGAACATTTCTTC. Translation gives CASSLEGRNTEHFF.

This clonotype was recorded at least ten times. Sequence at one end of the junction differs from germline and may be a read error. The rearrangement joins TRBV5-1 to TRBJ2-7, with 8 bases identical to TRBD1. The germline CDR1 and CDR2 sequences are SGHRS and YFSETQ. This CDR3 has 15 amino acids. The CDR3, as DNA: TGCGCCAGCAGCCTCGACAGGGGATTAGACTACGGGCAGTACTTC. Translation gives CASSLDRGLDYGQYF.

Of note for this clonotype: Germline is not matched at one junction end, which may reflect a read error. The chain carries TRBV7-2 and TRBJ2-5, with D possibly being TRBD1 (5 bases). Germline assignment: CDR1 SGHTA and CDR2 FQGNSA. This CDR3 has 15 residues. Here the CDR3 reads CASSATQGFENPHYF. In nucleotides, the CDR3 is TGTGCCAGCAGCGCGACTCAGGGATTCGAGAACCCCCACTACTTC.

The chain combines TRBV9 with TRBJ2-3, with 12 bases lining up with TRBD2. The CDR3 consists of 14 residues. The V segment lost 4 bases and the J segment 15 bases; nucleotides outside the gene matches: 12. Germline assignment: CDR1 SGDLS and CDR2 YYNGEE. This chain's CDR3 is CASSLASGGAEAYF. The CDR3 DNA is TGTGCCAGCAGCTTGGCTAGCGGGGGGGCTGAAGCTTATTTT.

This clonotype has just one count. The chain carries TRBV20-1 and TRBJ1-2; D is undetermined. Germline assignment: CDR1 DFQATT and CDR2 SNEGSKA (reference sequence). The CDR3 length is 14 residues. The germline V and J ends were trimmed by 8 bases and 6 bases, with 22 bases remaining between them. In nucleotides, the CDR3 is TGCAGTACAAGCAGGACTAGCCTCAATGATGGCTACACCTTC. Translation gives CSTSRTSLNDGYTF.

The gene calls are TRBV14 and TRBJ2-5; D is ambiguous. This CDR3 is built from 16 residues. The V gene's germline CDR1 is SGHDN and CDR2 FVKESK. V was pared by 4 bases and J by 9 bases, with 24 bases between. Here the CDR3 reads CASSLRSRAETQSQYF. For the CDR3, the DNA is TGTGCCAGCAGCCTACGATCACGGGCTGAGACCCAGTCCCAGTACTTC.

The rearrangement joins TRBV20-1 to TRBJ2-7; 9 bases are shared with TRBD1. The CDR3 consists of 12 residues. The junction had 11 bases not matched to a gene; V was cut back by 6 bases and J by 11 bases. Germline values: CDR1 DFQATT, CDR2 SNEGSKA (reference sequence). The CDR3 bases are TGCAGTGCAACAACAGGGGGCTACGATGAGTACTTC. Translation: CSATTGGYDEYF.

This clonotype occurred a few times. The rearrangement uses TRBV20-1 and TRBJ2-3, with D possibly being TRBD1 (5 bases). This CDR3 is built from 15 residues. Germline V CDR1 and CDR2: DFQATT, SNEGSKA (reference sequence). V was shortened by 1 base and J by 6 bases, with 17 bases between the two germline ends. The CDR3: CSARGLRASSDTQYF. CDR3 coding DNA: TGCAGTGCTAGAGGGCTCAGGGCTAGTTCGGATACGCAGTATTTT.

A remark on this clonotype: The junction and the germline gene differ at one end; a read error may be behind it. This chain links TRBV10-3 with TRBJ2-5; possible D gene TRBD2, 5 bases. CDR1 and CDR2 from the germline V gene are ENHRY and SYGVKD. The CDR3 loop spans 12 amino acids. CDR3: CASSSDGVTLYF. CDR3 nucleotide sequence: TGTGCCAGCAGTTCCGACGGGGTTACTCTGTACTTC.

A note on this clonotype: At one boundary the junction diverges from the germline segment, which might be a read error. The rearrangement uses TRBV9 and TRBJ1-2, with D hard to call. CDR3 size: 14 residues. CDR1 is SGDLS, CDR2 YYNGEE, per germline. The CDR3 DNA sequence: TGTGCCAGCAGCGGTCCCCCGGGGTCCTATGGCCACACCTTC. Translated: CASSGPPGSYGHTF.

This rearrangement joins TRBV9 to TRBJ2-3; 11 nucleotides agree with TRBD1. V trimming: 4 bases; J trimming: 2 bases; junction bases outside the gene matches: 9. Germline V CDR1 and CDR2: SGDLS, YYNGEE. This CDR3 is built from 17 residues. DNA for the CDR3: TGTGCCAGCAGCTTATTAGGGGACAGGGGGATCACAGATACGCAGTATTTT. Its protein product is CASSLLGDRGITDTQYF.

As for this clonotype: A much bigger clone sits one base away, suggesting this may be a read error. The final CDR3 position lacks the conserved phenylalanine or tryptophan, pointing to a likely read error. The rearrangement joins TRBV30 to TRBJ1-3; D not resolved. V lost 5 bases, J lost 0 bases, and 5 bases lay in between. Germline V gene sequence: CDR1 GTSNPN, CDR2 SVGIG (reference sequence). The CDR3 is made up of 12 amino acids. This chain's CDR3 is CAWDTSGNTIYS. The CDR3 nucleotides are TGTGCCTGGGACACCTCTGGAAACACCATATATTCT.

This clonotype was observed a few times. The genes are TRBV12-3 or TRBV12-4 and TRBJ2-3; no definite D call. The CDR3 has 15 amino acids. V was clipped by 3 bases and J by 1 base, with 11 bases between them. CDR3 coding DNA: TGTGCCAGCAGTTTCTCTGGGGTTGGCACAGATACGCAGTATTTT. Its protein product is CASSFSGVGTDTQYF.

Many counts were recorded for this clonotype. The chain is built from TRBV5-1 and TRBJ2-7; perhaps D is TRBD1 or TRBD2 (6 bases each). CDR1 is SGHRS and CDR2 is YFSETQ in the germline V gene. There are 14 residues in the CDR3. Trimming cost V 1 base and J 3 bases, with 11 bases left between them. The CDR3 sequence is CASSLNGGDYEQYF. DNA of the CDR3: TGCGCCAGCAGCTTGAACGGGGGCGACTACGAGCAGTACTTC.

This sequence joins TRBV12-3 or TRBV12-4 and TRBJ2-7; D may be TRBD1 (6 bases). This CDR3 spans 13 amino acids. V was trimmed by 6 bases and J by 3 bases, leaving 12 bases between them. CDR3 in amino acids: CASRPGRGYEQYF. Written as DNA, the CDR3 is TGTGCCAGCAGACCTGGCAGGGGCTACGAGCAGTACTTC.

Worth noting for this clonotype: Germline is not matched at one junction end, which may reflect a read error. The chain recombines TRBV7-8 with TRBJ2-1; 8 nucleotides line up with TRBD1. The V gene's germline CDR1 is SGHVS and CDR2 FQNEAQ. The length of the CDR3 is 16 residues. CDR3 bases: TGTGCCAGCAGCGTAGCTCGGGGACAGGAGGGTAACGAGCAGTTCTTC. Its translation is CASSVARGQEGNEQFF.

Details on this clonotype: No conserved phenylalanine or tryptophan is present at the end of the CDR3, so a read error is the likely explanation. Because the CDR3's place on the DNA is in doubt, the DNA is left out and the CDR3 is given as listed by TCRdb. The gene calls are TRBV29-1 and TRBJ2-5; TRBD2 is the table's D call, not checked against the DNA. Germline V gives CDR1 SQVTM, CDR2 ANQGSEA. The CDR3 sequence runs 12 residues, both termini included. This CDR3 reads CSVSWEGETHYY.

As for this clonotype: One end of the junction is discordant with germline, which a read error may explain. The CDR3 is CASSKSDRVGIPF. CDR3 coding DNA: TGTGCCAGCAGTAAATCGGACAGGGTCGGGATTCCGTTC. This rearrangement joins TRBV28 to TRBJ1-1, with TRBD1 matching over 8 bases. Germline V lookup: CDR1 MDHEN, CDR2 SYDVKM. The CDR3 has 13 residues.

This clonotype has a count of ten or more. This rearrangement joins TRBV18 to TRBJ1-1; D uncertain. V was clipped by 2 bases and J by 0 bases, with 4 bases between them. The CDR3 is 13 amino acids. CDR1 and CDR2 (germline): KGHSH, LQKENI. CDR3 sequence (DNA): TGTGCCAGCTCACCAGGGGTGAACACTGAAGCTTTCTTT. Translating it yields CASSPGVNTEAFF.

Worth noting for this clonotype: The conserved phenylalanine or tryptophan is not found at the CDR3 terminus, so this likely reflects a read error. The DNA is left out, because the CDR3 cannot be placed on it with certainty; the CDR3 is given as TCRdb lists it. This chain joins TRBV7-9 and TRBJ2-7; whether TRBD1, the table's D call, matches the DNA was not checked. Inclusive of both ends, the CDR3 amounts to 13 amino acids. Germline loops: CDR1 SEHNR, CDR2 FQNEAQ (reference sequence). CDR3 region: CASSHRGSGQDGI.

A word on this clonotype: A much bigger clone sits one base away, suggesting this may be a read error. This sequence joins TRBV30 and TRBJ1-1; D possibly corresponds to TRBD1 (5 bases). Germline CDR1 and CDR2: GTSNPN and SVGIG (reference sequence). CDR3 length: 12 residues. CDR3 coding DNA: TGTGCCTGGGAAAGTACGGACACTGGAGCTTTCTTT. Amino acid sequence: CAWESTDTGAFF.

The chain joins TRBV7-8 to TRBJ1-3; D possibly corresponds to TRBD1 (6 bases). The CDR3 runs 15 residues. In germline, CDR1 is SGHVS, CDR2 FQNEAQ. V shed 1 base and J shed 16 bases, with 23 bases lying between them. CDR3 sequence reads: CASSLDLQGRDSPYF. Written as DNA, the CDR3 is TGTGCCAGCAGCTTAGACCTTCAGGGGCGGGATTCACCCTATTTT.

Regarding this clonotype: One junction end disagrees with the germline gene, perhaps due to a read error. The chain links TRBV7-6 to TRBJ1-1; D gene unclear. In germline, CDR1 is SGHVS, CDR2 FNYEAQ. CDR3 length equals 14 residues. CDR3 sequence (DNA): TGTGCCAGCAGTGATTGGCGGGATGAGGACGAGCAGTACTTT. It is translated as CASSDWRDEDEQYF.